This T cell receptor (beta chain) was sequenced for a study of molecular identifiers for immune sequencing clone quantification. Findings and limits, study-wide: Single-cell amounts of spiked Jurkat TCR RNA were reportedly detectable among about a million naive cells. Over 99% of effector molecules, but under 1% in naive cells, were held by clones with more than 20 RNA copies.

Per the germline V gene, CDR1 is MNHEY and CDR2 is SMNVEV (reference sequence). V shed 0 bases and J shed 6 bases, with 9 bases lying between them. CDR3 length: 13 residues. Sorting isolated naive CD8 T cells as CD8+CD4-CCR7+CD45RA+ events. This clonotype was picked up a small number of times. No antigen is known for it. The bulk TCR libraries were made with methods described before and with listed TCR primers. One entry per CDR3 protein results from TCRdb running MiXCR on the PCR reads. The repertoire holds 460,000 or so distinct CDR3 sequences, about 25% seen once, with under 0.8% in the top ten. This clonotype was sampled from a human donor in good health. Some libraries in this study had Jurkat cell RNA spiked in. This chain uses TRBV27 with TRBJ2-7; the D is unclear. The sample was naive CD8+ T cells from blood, with Jurkat cell RNA spiked in. The sample's subset: FACS-sorted CD8+CD4-CCR7+CD45RA+ naive T cells. In nucleotides, the CDR3 is TGTGCCAGCAGTTTATCAGGGCCCAGCGAGCAGTACTTC. Encoded protein: CASSLSGPSEQYF.